One T cell receptor (beta chain) is described in this entry. The antigen remains undetermined. Primers: 60 Vbeta forward and 13 Jbeta reverse. Assay: immunoSEQ multiplex PCR; the TCRdb copy retains only in-frame clones and omits some. Of 95,000 to 150,000 clones in the sample, under 90% are singletons; the top ten hold approximately 8.8%. The sample belongs to a study of cytomegalovirus exposure and HLA in healthy donors. Overall study: Sequencing of about 179 million T cells in an earlier analysis found around 120 million unique TCR beta sequences. Study-wide results and caveats: Rarity marked most TCR sequences, yet some public TCRs occurred in many donors. Sequencing probably produced one cluster of sequence variants that were highly shared.

This CDR3 has 15 amino acids. The J segment lost 4 bases and the V segment lost 7 bases, leaving 12 bases of the junction unmatched. CDR1 SGHTA and CDR2 FQGNSA come from the germline V gene. The sequence came from a female donor in good health and CMV-seropositive. V usage is TRBV7-2 and J usage is TRBJ1-2, with 7 bases that match TRBD1. The sequenced sample was PBMCs. Here the CDR3 reads CASTLGQDVAYGYTF. In DNA form, the CDR3 reads TGTGCCAGCACCCTTGGACAGGACGTAGCCTATGGCTACACCTTC.